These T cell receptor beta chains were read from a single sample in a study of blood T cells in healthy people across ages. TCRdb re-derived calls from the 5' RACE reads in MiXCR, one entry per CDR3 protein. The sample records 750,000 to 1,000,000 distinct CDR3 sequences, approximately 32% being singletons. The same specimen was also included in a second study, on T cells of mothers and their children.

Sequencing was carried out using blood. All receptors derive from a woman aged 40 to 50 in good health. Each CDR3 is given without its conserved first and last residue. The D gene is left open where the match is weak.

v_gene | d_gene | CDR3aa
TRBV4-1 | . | ASSPREGWNTEAF
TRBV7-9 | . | ASSFKSDPLYEQY
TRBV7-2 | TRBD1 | ASSSVADRRVPLH
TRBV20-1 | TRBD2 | SAGASGNGRQY
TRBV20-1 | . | SALRDTNEKLF
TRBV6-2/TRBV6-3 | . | ASTRVGLYNEQF
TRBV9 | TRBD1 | ASSARQGNPSLH
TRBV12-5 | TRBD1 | ASGLGQGSHEQY
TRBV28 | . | ASSLGDNPNIQY
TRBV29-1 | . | SGVWTEAF
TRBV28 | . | ASGEGHYGYT